These T cell receptor beta chains were read from a single sample in a study of beta chain features in type 1 diabetes. The data were produced by immunoSEQ multiplex PCR, yet TCRdb's version contains in-frame clones alone and is incomplete. The sample lists 250,000 to 350,000 clones; about 15% were seen once. The sample was naive CD4+ T cells from blood. These receptors were collected from a man aged 18-30 years with type 1 diabetes. The CDR3 runs from the conserved cysteine through the conserved F or W. D genes are given only for firm matches. For some rows the clone size is stated as once, few or many, or as a class when expanded; others skip it.

TRBV6-6	few	TRBJ2-7	.	CASSLGGDVSYEQYF	TGTGCCAGCAGTTTAGGGGGGGATGTCTCCTACGAGCAGTACTTC
TRBV5-4	.	TRBJ2-3	.	CASNPSGTDTQYF	TGTGCCAGCAACCCGAGTGGCACAGATACGCAGTATTTT
TRBV9	few	TRBJ2-1	TRBD2	CASSVGLAGGPSYYNEQFF	TGTGCCAGCAGCGTGGGACTAGCGGGAGGGCCTTCATACTACAATGAGCAGTTCTTC
TRBV2	few	TRBJ2-7	.	CASTLDSFYEQYF	TGTGCCAGCACGCTTGACAGCTTCTACGAGCAGTACTTC
TRBV11-2	.	TRBJ2-3	TRBD1	CASSPIGQGAADTQYF	TGTGCCAGCAGCCCAATAGGACAGGGCGCCGCGGATACGCAGTATTTT
TRBV23-1	.	TRBJ1-3	.	CASSQSPDSSSGNTIYF	TGCGCCAGCAGTCAATCCCCCGACAGCTCCTCTGGAAACACCATATATTTT
TRBV5-1	.	TRBJ2-5	.	CASSFDSSDLPETQYF	TGCGCCAGCAGCTTCGACTCTAGCGACCTCCCGGAGACCCAGTACTTC
TRBV19	.	TRBJ1-1	.	CASISPGRAFF	TGTGCCAGTATTTCACCGGGTAGAGCTTTCTTT
TRBV6-5	.	TRBJ1-2	.	CASSPTVNLGYGYTF	TGTGCCAGCAGCCCTACAGTGAACCTCGGCTATGGCTACACCTTC
TRBV28	.	TRBJ2-7	TRBD1	CASQRPGGSTYEQYF	TGTGCCAGCCAGCGTCCAGGGGGCTCAACCTACGAGCAGTACTTC
TRBV30	few	TRBJ2-3	.	CAWSTGLSTDTQYF	TGTGCCTGGAGTACAGGCCTCAGCACAGATACGCAGTATTTT
TRBV5-8	.	TRBJ2-5	TRBD1	CASSPGTGVIEETQYF	TGTGCCAGCAGCCCGGGGACAGGGGTTATTGAAGAGACCCAGTACTTC
TRBV6-1	.	TRBJ2-3	TRBD1	CASSAGRQGALDTQYF	TGTGCCAGCAGTGCCGGGAGACAGGGGGCCTTAGATACGCAGTATTTT
TRBV30	few	TRBJ2-3	TRBD2	CAWSSGLAGGRDTQYF	TGTGCCTGGAGCTCGGGACTAGCGGGAGGGCGAGATACGCAGTATTTT
TRBV9	few	TRBJ2-1	.	CASSVGGRVNEQFF	TGTGCCAGCAGCGTAGGCGGTCGGGTCAATGAGCAGTTCTTC
TRBV5-4	.	TRBJ1-2	TRBD1	CASSRDRGLGYGYTF	TGTGCCAGCAGCAGGGACAGGGGGCTGGGCTATGGCTACACCTTC
TRBV11-2	few	TRBJ1-4	TRBD1	CASSLAGGPGGLFF	TGTGCCAGCAGCTTAGCAGGGGGCCCCGGCGGACTGTTTTTT
TRBV5-4	.	TRBJ2-1	TRBD2	CASSLTSGPYNEQFF	TGTGCCAGCAGCTTGACTAGCGGACCATACAATGAGCAGTTCTTC
TRBV10-1	.	TRBJ2-1	.	CASSRDSYNEQFF	TGCGCCAGCAGCCGGGACTCCTACAATGAGCAGTTCTTC
TRBV15	.	TRBJ1-4	.	CATSREGPLGSTNEKLFF	TGTGCCACCAGCAGAGAGGGCCCTCTTGGGTCAACTAATGAAAAACTGTTTTTT
TRBV11-2	few	TRBJ2-1	TRBD1	CASSTRDRGFNEQFF	TGTGCCAGCAGCACCCGGGACAGGGGTTTTAATGAGCAGTTCTTC
TRBV2	few	TRBJ2-7	TRBD1	CASRWTGGSSYEQYF	TGTGCCAGCAGGTGGACAGGGGGCTCATCCTACGAGCAGTACTTC
TRBV5-1	.	TRBJ2-1	TRBD2	CASSLTSLLAHNEQFF	TGCGCCAGCAGCCTGACGTCCCTACTAGCGCACAATGAGCAGTTCTTC
TRBV9	.	TRBJ2-5	TRBD2	CASSVGAGGRQETQYF	TGTGCCAGCAGCGTAGGGGCGGGGGGACGGCAAGAGACCCAGTACTTC
TRBV30	.	TRBJ2-7	.	CAWSVGPLEQYF	TGTGCCTGGAGTGTTGGTCCACTCGAGCAGTACTTC